Shown below are 18 T cell receptor beta chains from a single sample sequenced in a study of tumor and adjacent non-tumor tissue in lung cancer. The template was RNA from unsorted bulk tissue. This non-tumor lung sample came from over 3 cm beyond the tumor edge. A modified ARM-PCR protocol with three rounds of nested PCR amplified TCRbeta. One entry per CDR3 protein results from TCRdb running MiXCR on the multiplex PCR reads. The table lists about 60,000 distinct CDR3 sequences, around 64% of them singletons. Sequenced: distant non-tumor lung tissue. These receptors all stem from a man between 70 and 80 years old with non-small cell lung cancer.

This chain joins TRBV6-1 and TRBJ2-2, with D unclear. The CDR3 runs to 14 residues. The germline V gene encodes CDR1 MNHNS and CDR2 SASEGT. The ends were cut back, 5 bases at V and 5 bases at J, with 12 bases in the middle. The chain's CDR3 is CASSIHKGTGELFF. CDR3 bases: TGTGCCAGCAGTATTCACAAGGGAACCGGGGAGCTGTTTTTT.

This chain uses TRBV11-2 with TRBJ1-2; D ambiguous. The CDR3 runs 14 residues. V shed 9 bases and J shed 3 bases, with 17 bases lying between them. CDR1 and CDR2 (germline): SGHAT, FQNNGV. CDR3 nucleotide sequence: TGTGCCAGTGCCCCAGGCCAGGCTGACTATGGCTACACCTTC. The encoded protein is CASAPGQADYGYTF.

This clonotype appeared once. The junction does not match germline at one end; this may be a read error. V is TRBV10-3 and J is TRBJ2-3; D is uncertain. The CDR3 loop spans 13 amino acids. Germline V gene data show CDR1 as ENHRY and CDR2 as SYGVKD. CDR3 DNA: TGTGCCATCAGTGGCTTTAGCACCGATATGCAGTATTTT. The encoded protein is CAISGFSTDMQYF.

A few counts support this clonotype. The DNA for the CDR3 is TGTGCCAGCAGCCCAAGCGGGAGCGCCTTCGAGCAGTACTTC. Protein sequence: CASSPSGSAFEQYF. The chain carries TRBV7-9 and TRBJ2-7, with 8 positions matching TRBD2. The CDR3 totals 14 residues. J was trimmed by 6 bases and V by 5 bases; bases with no gene match: 9. CDR1 is SEHNR, CDR2 FQNEAQ, per germline (reference sequence).

J is TRBJ1-6 and V is TRBV7-9; 9 bases match TRBD1. Germline assignment: CDR1 SEHNR and CDR2 FQNEAQ (reference sequence). There are 15 residues in the CDR3. V shed 8 bases, J shed 4 bases, and the junction held 6 bases outside the gene matches. The CDR3 DNA reads as TGTGCCAGCGGCACCGGGACAGGGTATAATTCACCCCTCCACTTT. Residues: CASGTGTGYNSPLHF.

The chain combines TRBV29-1 with TRBJ2-7, with 14 bases identical to TRBD2. The germline CDR1 and CDR2 sequences are SQVTM and ANQGSEA. This CDR3 spans 15 amino acids. Trimming removed 5 bases from V and 7 bases from J; junction bases left unmatched: 10. The CDR3 sequence is CSVTRQTSGGGEQYF. CDR3 DNA: TGCAGCGTTACCCGCCAGACTAGCGGGGGGGGAGAGCAGTACTTC.

As concerns this clonotype: This may arise from a read error, as a much more abundant clone is one base away. The chain recombines TRBV28 with TRBJ1-2; no reliable D call. The CDR3 runs 11 residues. From germline, CDR1 is MDHEN and CDR2 SYDVKM. V gave up 5 bases and J gave up 10 bases, with 11 bases separating them. This chain's CDR3 is CASSRNWDYTF. For the CDR3, the DNA is TGTGCCAGCAGTCGGAATTGGGACTACACCTTC.

Details on this clonotype: The junction departs from germline at one end; a sequencing error may be responsible. This chain connects TRBV6-5 to TRBJ2-4; D is unclear. There are 15 residues in the CDR3. Germline assignment: CDR1 MNHEY and CDR2 SVGAGI. CDR3: CASNPRTVRRDIQHF. The CDR3 DNA is TGTGCCAGCAATCCCCGGACGGTTAGGAGAGACATTCAGCACTTT.

Concerning this clonotype itself: A much larger clone differs from this one at a single base, so this may be a read error. The chain couples TRBV29-1 to TRBJ2-3, with 11 bases identical to TRBD2. CDR3 length equals 19 residues. The germline gives CDR1 SQVTM, CDR2 ANQGSEA. Trimming at V came to 6 bases and at J to 2 bases, leaving 19 bases not matched to a gene. The CDR3 reads CSVVAVLAGVGGLTDTQYF. For the CDR3, the DNA is TGCAGCGTGGTAGCCGTACTAGCGGGAGTTGGTGGGCTCACAGATACGCAGTATTTT.

Details on this clonotype: This is likely a read error, given that the CDR3 carries no conserved phenylalanine or tryptophan at its end. The CDR3, as DNA: TGCACCAGCAGCTCACAGGGGGGGGGAACTGAAGCTTTCTCT. Its protein product is CTSSSQGGGTEAFS. This chain joins TRBV10-2 and TRBJ1-1, with 8 bases identical to TRBD1. This CDR3 spans 14 amino acids. The germline CDR1 and CDR2 sequences are WSHSY and SAAADI.

This clonotype was found many times. The CDR3 region has the DNA TGTGCCAGCAGTATAACTAGCGGGTCCTACAATGAGCAGTTCTTC. Its protein is CASSITSGSYNEQFF. This chain connects TRBV12-3 or TRBV12-4 to TRBJ2-1; 9 positions match TRBD2. V trimming: 5 bases; J trimming: 1 base; junction bases outside the gene matches: 3. The CDR3 is 15 amino acids.

The V gene is TRBV5-1, the J gene TRBJ2-3; possibly TRBD2 for D (5 bases). CDR3 length: 16 residues. The ends were cut back, 4 bases at V and 5 bases at J, with 20 bases in the middle. Germline CDR1 is SGHRS and CDR2 is YFSETQ. In DNA form, the CDR3 reads TGCGCCAGCAGCATGGATCTCGGCGGCAGCGGAGATACGCAGTATTTT. Encoded protein: CASSMDLGGSGDTQYF.

In regard to this clonotype: A much larger clone differs from this one at a single base, so this may be a read error. The chain carries TRBV7-9 and TRBJ1-2; possible D gene TRBD1, 5 bases. CDR1 is SEHNR and CDR2 is FQNEAQ in the germline V gene (reference sequence). V was shortened by 8 bases and J by 7 bases, with 17 bases between the two germline ends. The CDR3 loop spans 13 amino acids. The CDR3 reads CASASSAGSGYTF. The CDR3 DNA reads as TGTGCCAGCGCATCTAGTGCAGGGAGTGGCTACACCTTC.

The chain employs TRBV7-9 and TRBJ1-1; weak D call: TRBD1 (5 bases). The V end was cut by 5 bases, the J end by 8 bases, with 15 bases between. Per germline, CDR1 SEHNR and CDR2 FQNEAQ (reference sequence). CDR3 size: 13 residues. CDR3: CASSGRGFAEAFF. For the CDR3, the DNA is TGTGCCAGCAGCGGACGGGGCTTCGCGGAAGCTTTCTTT.

This clonotype was recorded at least ten times. The chain uses TRBV6-1 and TRBJ1-5, with TRBD1 matching over 8 bases. The CDR3 sequence is 13 residues long. Germline CDR1 is MNHNS and CDR2 is SASEGT. V lost 8 bases, J lost 6 bases, and 6 bases stayed unmatched. CDR3 nucleotide sequence: TGTGCCAGCGAAGCAGGGGGCGGTCAGCCCCAGCATTTT. Its translation is CASEAGGGQPQHF.

Turning to this clonotype: One end of the junction varies from germline; a read error may be responsible. This CDR3 reads CASSEDIKGIQSQHF. In DNA form, the CDR3 reads TGTGCCAGCAGTGAAGATATAAAGGGGATTCAGTCCCAGCATTTT. The gene calls are TRBV6-1 and TRBJ1-5, with a tentative D call TRBD1 (5 bases). Germline V gives CDR1 MNHNS, CDR2 SASEGT. The CDR3 covers 15 residues.

As for this clonotype: A much more abundant neighbour one base away suggests this may be a read error. CDR3 protein: CSVAYRGSQPQHF. The CDR3 DNA is TGCAGCGTTGCGTACAGGGGGAGTCAGCCCCAGCATTTT. J is TRBJ1-5 and V is TRBV29-1; TRBD1 matches at 8 bases. The CDR3 has 13 residues. Germline loops: CDR1 SQVTM, CDR2 ANQGSEA. J gave up 6 bases and V 4 bases, and 5 bases lay outside the gene matches.

This clonotype was counted ten times or more. The chain links TRBV6-2 or TRBV6-3 to TRBJ2-7, with D uncertain. The CDR3 sequence is 15 residues long. The V and J ends lost 0 bases and 5 bases respectively, with 14 bases between them. The germline V gene has CDR1 MNHEY and CDR2 SVGEGT. The CDR3 DNA follows: TGTGCCAGCAGTTACTCGAGAAATGGCGCGAACGAGCAGTACTTC. Encoded protein: CASSYSRNGANEQYF.